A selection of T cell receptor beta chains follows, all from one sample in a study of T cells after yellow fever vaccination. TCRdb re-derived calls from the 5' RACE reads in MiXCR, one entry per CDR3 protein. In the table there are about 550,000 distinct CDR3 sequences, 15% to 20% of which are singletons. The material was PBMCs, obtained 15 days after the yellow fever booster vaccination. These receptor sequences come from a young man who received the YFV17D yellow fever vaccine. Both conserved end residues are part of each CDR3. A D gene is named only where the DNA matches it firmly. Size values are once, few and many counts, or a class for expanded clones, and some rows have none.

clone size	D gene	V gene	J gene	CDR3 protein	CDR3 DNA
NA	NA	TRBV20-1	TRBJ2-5	CSARASGLETQYF	TGCAGTGCTAGGGCGTCGGGATTGGAGACCCAGTACTTC
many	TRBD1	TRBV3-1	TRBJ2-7	CASSQRGPVYEQYF	TGTGCCAGCAGCCAAAGGGGGCCCGTCTACGAGCAGTACTTC
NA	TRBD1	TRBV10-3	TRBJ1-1	CAVQGKQGTEAFF	TGTGCCGTACAGGGGAAGCAAGGCACTGAAGCTTTCTTT
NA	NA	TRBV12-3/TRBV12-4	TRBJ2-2	CASSLGALAGELFF	TGTGCCAGCAGTTTAGGCGCCTTGGCCGGGGAGCTGTTTTTT
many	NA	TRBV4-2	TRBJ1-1	CASRYSVAGWSTEAFF	TGTGCCAGCAGATATTCGGTAGCAGGGTGGTCCACTGAAGCTTTCTTT
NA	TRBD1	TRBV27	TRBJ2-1	CASSSQPGQGADEQFF	TGTGCCAGCAGTTCCCAACCGGGACAGGGGGCCGATGAGCAGTTCTTC
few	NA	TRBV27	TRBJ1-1	CASSSPGLGGTEAFF	TGTGCCAGCAGTTCCCCTGGTTTGGGTGGCACTGAAGCTTTCTTT
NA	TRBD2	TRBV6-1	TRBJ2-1	CASRTDGGVYNEQFF	TGTGCCAGCAGGACGGACGGGGGGGTCTACAATGAGCAGTTCTTC
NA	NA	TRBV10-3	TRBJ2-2	CAISAAVATGELFF	TGTGCCATCAGTGCCGCGGTGGCCACCGGGGAGCTGTTTTTT
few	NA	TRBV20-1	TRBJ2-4	CSARDPPGQGAKNIQYF	TGCAGTGCTAGAGATCCCCCGGGGCAGGGGGCCAAAAACATTCAGTACTTC